This T cell receptor beta chain was sequenced for a study of control samples from healthy donors and cancer patients. Unmatched junction bases numbered 9, after V lost 5 bases and J lost 0 bases. The germline V gene encodes CDR1 KGHDR and CDR2 SFDVKD. The CDR3 consists of 18 residues. Assay used: immunoSEQ multiplex PCR; TCRdb lists only in-frame clones, some missing. The profile shows about 270,000 clones, more than 65% of them singletons. The V call is TRBV24-1, the J call TRBJ1-6; TRBD1 matches 7 bases. This clonotype was obtained from a woman between 55 and 75 years old with lung cancer. Specimen: PBMCs. Here the CDR3 reads CATSGSGQFNSYNSPLHF. DNA for the CDR3: TGTGCCACCAGTGGGTCGGGACAGTTTAACTCCTATAATTCACCCCTCCACTTT.